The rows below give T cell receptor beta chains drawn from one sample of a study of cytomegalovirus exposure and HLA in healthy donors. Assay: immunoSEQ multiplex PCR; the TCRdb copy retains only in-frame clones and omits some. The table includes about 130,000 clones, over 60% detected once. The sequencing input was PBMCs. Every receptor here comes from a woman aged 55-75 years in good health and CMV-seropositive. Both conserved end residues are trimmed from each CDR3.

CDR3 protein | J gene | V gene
ASSSSGTSGYEQY | TRBJ2-7 | TRBV7-2
ASSPQAPGSEAF | TRBJ1-1 | TRBV18
ASTWTDSRRNSPLH | TRBJ1-6 | TRBV6-6
ASTLRKDGGPDTQY | TRBJ2-3 | TRBV19
ASSPQGASRQPQH | TRBJ1-5 | TRBV19
ASSPGAGYGYT | TRBJ1-2 | TRBV18
ATSTSGVKETQY | TRBJ2-5 | TRBV6-5
SVGGPSTDTQY | TRBJ2-3 | TRBV29-1
ASTGQMNTEAF | TRBJ1-1 | TRBV19
ASSSPGTGFTLYEQY | . | TRBV27
SVSRDRGTEAF | TRBJ1-1 | TRBV29-1
ASSPSRNEQF | TRBJ2-1 | TRBV19
ASSFGRGGSETQY | TRBJ2-5 | TRBV5-1
ASSYSFLDTEAF | TRBJ1-1 | TRBV6-6
ASRGGSNQPQH | TRBJ1-5 | TRBV10-1
ASSIRQGADEQY | TRBJ2-7 | TRBV19
SVEGAMGGLF | TRBJ1-4 | TRBV29-1
ASNPKRVSGMNTEAF | TRBJ1-1 | TRBV10-2
ASKRDRTGLTEAF | TRBJ1-1 | TRBV7-2
ASSQELLQGASEKLF | TRBJ1-4 | TRBV4-3
ASSLAKTSGRAKETQY | TRBJ2-5 | TRBV7-7
ASSDLGQPQH | TRBJ1-5 | TRBV7-9
ASSLGQGAYEQY | TRBJ2-7 | TRBV5-4
ASKQGWNEKLF | TRBJ1-4 | TRBV5-1
ASSQDWHSTNEKLF | TRBJ1-4 | TRBV14
ASSERQGSTNEKLF | TRBJ1-4 | TRBV6-1
ASSPSEDRVAYEQY | TRBJ2-7 | TRBV4-1
ATSRDGTGVYGYT | TRBJ1-2 | TRBV15
ATSRDQDSHSYEQY | TRBJ2-7 | TRBV15